The entry below describes one T cell receptor (beta chain). The sample comes from a study of OX40 agonist ivuxolimab in advanced cancers. Study overall: The patients' treatment was ivuxolimab, an agonistic anti-OX40 (CD134) antibody. Therapy given before enrollment (anti-PD-1, anti-PD-L1 or anti-CTLA-4) was allowed, and around 40% had some. Two cutaneous melanoma patients and one hepatocellular carcinoma patient, three in all, had partial responses.

Repertoires were generated with immunoSEQ multiplex PCR, while TCRdb's copy carries only in-frame clones and drops some. The sample shows more than 55,000 clones, over 60% of them seen only once. The J segment lost 0 bases and the V segment lost 0 bases, leaving 1 base of the junction unmatched. The germline V gene has CDR1 SEHNR and CDR2 FQNEAQ (reference sequence). The CDR3 is 15 residues long. The chain carries TRBV7-9 and TRBJ1-1; 7 bases map to TRBD1. This clonotype was sampled from an adult with an advanced solid tumor such as melanoma, head and neck, liver or kidney cancer. Here the sequenced sample was CD4+ or CD8+ T cells sorted from blood, taken in a trial of the OX40 agonist ivuxolimab. CDR3 protein: CASSLAGQLNTEAFF. The CDR3 bases are TGTGCCAGCAGCTTAGCGGGACAGTTGAACACTGAAGCTTTCTTT. Supplemented by reference TRBV7-9 and TRBJ1-1, the full variable domain reads DTGVSQNPRHKITKRGQNVTFRCDPISEHNRLYWYRQTLGQGPEFLTYFQNEAQLEKSRLLSDRFSAERPKGSFSTLEIQRTEQGDSAMYLCASSLAGQLNTEAFFGQGTRLTVV.